Listed below are T cell receptor beta chains from one sample, sequenced in a study of T cells after yellow fever vaccination. TCRdb re-called the 5' RACE reads through MiXCR, storing one row per CDR3 protein. This table holds hundreds of thousands of distinct CDR3 sequences, 5.2% found once. The sequencing used CD4+ T cells sorted from PBMCs, collected on the day of the yellow fever booster vaccination. These receptors were taken from a man between 18 and 35 years old who received the YFV17D yellow fever vaccine. CDR3s include the opening cysteine and the closing phenylalanine or tryptophan.

j_gene | v_gene | CDR3aa
TRBJ2-5 | TRBV6-5 | CASSYSKGETGETQYF
TRBJ1-2 | TRBV20-1 | CSARVPRGVFGYTF
TRBJ2-5 | TRBV5-1 | CASSLAGTGGSETQYF
TRBJ2-1 | TRBV7-9 | CASSARRGGHDEQFF
TRBJ1-2 | TRBV7-2 | CASSSPPWGRYGYTF
TRBJ1-5 | TRBV18 | CASSAGFFEPQHF
TRBJ2-3 | TRBV7-2 | CASRDRGGTDTQYF
TRBJ2-1 | TRBV5-4 | CASSWLAGEQFF
TRBJ1-5 | TRBV20-1 | CSARNRPDGNQPQHF
TRBJ1-5 | TRBV19 | CASSHRDGNQPQHF
TRBJ1-5 | TRBV6-2/TRBV6-3 | CASATASNQPQHF
TRBJ2-2 | TRBV7-2 | CASSLVLTSPGELFF
TRBJ2-5 | TRBV5-1 | CASTRGAVQETQYF
TRBJ1-5 | TRBV6-5 | CASSRDRDGQPQHF
TRBJ2-5 | TRBV5-1 | CASSLNQGARLPYF
TRBJ2-7 | TRBV6-1 | CASSERSGYEQYF
TRBJ2-3 | TRBV24-1 | CATSDGGILTQYF
TRBJ1-2 | TRBV25-1 | CATLSDFNYGYTF
TRBJ1-1 | TRBV6-5 | CASIKGVNTEAFF
TRBJ1-5 | TRBV4-2 | CASSQDRAVQPQHF
TRBJ1-6 | TRBV9 | CASFIRGSPLHF
TRBJ1-3 | TRBV7-8 | CASSLDGPVLSGNTIYF
TRBJ2-2 | TRBV6-5 | CASSPEGGWTGELFF